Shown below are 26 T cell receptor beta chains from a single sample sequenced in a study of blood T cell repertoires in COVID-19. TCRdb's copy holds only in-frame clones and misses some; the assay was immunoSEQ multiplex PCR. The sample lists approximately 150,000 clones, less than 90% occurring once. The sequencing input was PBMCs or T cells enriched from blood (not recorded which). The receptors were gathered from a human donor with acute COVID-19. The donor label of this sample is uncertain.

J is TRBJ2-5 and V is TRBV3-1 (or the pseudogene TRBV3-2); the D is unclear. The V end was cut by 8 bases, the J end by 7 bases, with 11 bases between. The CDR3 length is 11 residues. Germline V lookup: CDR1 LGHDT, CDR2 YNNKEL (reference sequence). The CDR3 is CASGERGTQYF. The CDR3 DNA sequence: TGTGCCAGCGGCGAGCGTGGGACCCAGTACTTC.

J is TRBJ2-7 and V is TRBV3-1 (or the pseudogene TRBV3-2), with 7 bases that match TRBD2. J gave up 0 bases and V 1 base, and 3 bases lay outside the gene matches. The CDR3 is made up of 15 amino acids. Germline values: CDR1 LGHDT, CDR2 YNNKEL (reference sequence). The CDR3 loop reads CASSQGGGGSYEQYF. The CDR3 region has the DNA TGTGCCAGCAGCCAAGGCGGCGGGGGCTCCTACGAGCAGTACTTC.

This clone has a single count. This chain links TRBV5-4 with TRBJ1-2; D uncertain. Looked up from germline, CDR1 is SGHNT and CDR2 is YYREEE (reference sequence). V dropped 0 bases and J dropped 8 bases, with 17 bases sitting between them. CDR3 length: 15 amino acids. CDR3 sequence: CASSLAGERVRGYTF. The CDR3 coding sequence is TGTGCCAGCAGCTTGGCTGGTGAGAGGGTTAGAGGCTACACCTTC.

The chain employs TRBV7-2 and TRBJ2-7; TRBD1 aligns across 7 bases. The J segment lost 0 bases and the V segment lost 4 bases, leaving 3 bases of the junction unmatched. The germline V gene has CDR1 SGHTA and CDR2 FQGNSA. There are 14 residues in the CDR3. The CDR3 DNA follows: TGTGCCAGCAGCTGGGGACAGTTCTCCTACGAGCAGTACTTC. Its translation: CASSWGQFSYEQYF.

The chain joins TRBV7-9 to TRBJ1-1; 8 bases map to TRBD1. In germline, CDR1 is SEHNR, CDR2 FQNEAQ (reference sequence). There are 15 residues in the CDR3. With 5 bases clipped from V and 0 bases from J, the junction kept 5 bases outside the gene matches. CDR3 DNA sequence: TGTGCCAGCAGCCCGAGGGACAGGTTGAACACTGAAGCTTTCTTT. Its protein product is CASSPRDRLNTEAFF.

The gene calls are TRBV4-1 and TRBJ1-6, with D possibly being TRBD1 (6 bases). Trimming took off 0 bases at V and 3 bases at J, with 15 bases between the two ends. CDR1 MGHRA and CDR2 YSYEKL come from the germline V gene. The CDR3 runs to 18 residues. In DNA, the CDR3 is TGCGCCAGCAGCCAAGAGGCGACAGGAGGACTCTATAATTCACCCCTCCACTTT. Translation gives CASSQEATGGLYNSPLHF.

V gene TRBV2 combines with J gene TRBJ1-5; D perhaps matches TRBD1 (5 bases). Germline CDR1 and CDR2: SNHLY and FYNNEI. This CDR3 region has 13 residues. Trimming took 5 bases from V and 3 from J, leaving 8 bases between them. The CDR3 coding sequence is TGTGCCAGCAGTTACAGGTTCAATCAGCCCCAGCATTTT. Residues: CASSYRFNQPQHF.

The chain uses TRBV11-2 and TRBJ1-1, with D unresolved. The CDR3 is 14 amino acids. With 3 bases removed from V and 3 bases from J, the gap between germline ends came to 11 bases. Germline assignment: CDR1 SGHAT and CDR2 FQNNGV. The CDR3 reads CASSFSERDTEAFF. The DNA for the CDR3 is TGTGCCAGCAGCTTTTCAGAGAGGGACACTGAAGCTTTCTTT.

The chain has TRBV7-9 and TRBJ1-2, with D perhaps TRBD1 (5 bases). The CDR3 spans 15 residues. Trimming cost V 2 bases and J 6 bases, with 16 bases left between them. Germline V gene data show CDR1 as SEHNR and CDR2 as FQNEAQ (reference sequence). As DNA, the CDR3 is TGTGCCAGCAGCTTACTCGCCGGGGGGGAGGATGGCTACACCTTC. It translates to CASSLLAGGEDGYTF.

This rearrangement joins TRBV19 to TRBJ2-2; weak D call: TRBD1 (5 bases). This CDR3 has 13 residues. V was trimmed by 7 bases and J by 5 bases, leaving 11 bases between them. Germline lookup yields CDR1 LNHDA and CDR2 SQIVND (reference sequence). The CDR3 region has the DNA TGTGCCAGTAAAACAGGTGGTACCGGGGAGCTGTTTTTT. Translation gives CASKTGGTGELFF. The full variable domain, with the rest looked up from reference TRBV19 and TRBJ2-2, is DGGITQSPKYLFRKEGQNVTLSCEQNLNHDAMYWYRQDPGQGLRLIYYSQIVNDFQKGDIAEGYSVSREKKESFPLTVTSAQKNPTAFYLCASKTGGTGELFFGEGSRLTVL.

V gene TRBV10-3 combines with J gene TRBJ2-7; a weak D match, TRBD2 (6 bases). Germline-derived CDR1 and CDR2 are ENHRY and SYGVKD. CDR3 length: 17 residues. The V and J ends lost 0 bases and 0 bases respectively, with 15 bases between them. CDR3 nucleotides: TGTGCCATCAGTGAGTCTGGGGACTGGGACTTCTCCTACGAGCAGTACTTC. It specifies CAISESGDWDFSYEQYF.

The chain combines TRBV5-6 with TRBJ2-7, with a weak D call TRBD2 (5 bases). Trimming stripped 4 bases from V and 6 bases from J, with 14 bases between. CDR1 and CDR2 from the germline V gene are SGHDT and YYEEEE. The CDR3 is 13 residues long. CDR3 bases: TGTGCCAGCAGCCTTCCTACGAGGGTCGAGCAGTACTTC. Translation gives CASSLPTRVEQYF.

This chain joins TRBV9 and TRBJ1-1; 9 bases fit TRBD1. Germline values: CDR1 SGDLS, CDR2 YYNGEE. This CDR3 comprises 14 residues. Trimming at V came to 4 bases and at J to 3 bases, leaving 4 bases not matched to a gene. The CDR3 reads CASSLRDRDTEAFF. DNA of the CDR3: TGTGCCAGCAGCCTAAGGGACAGGGACACTGAAGCTTTCTTT.

CDR3 sequence reads: CASSLTGTGVLGAGYTF. CDR3 DNA sequence: TGTGCCAGCTCACTTACCGGGACAGGAGTCCTAGGGGCTGGCTACACCTTC. This chain links TRBV18 with TRBJ1-2; TRBD1 aligns across 8 bases. Germline CDR1 and CDR2: KGHSH and LQKENI. The trim removed 4 bases at V and 7 bases at J, leaving 17 bases unmatched. This CDR3 spans 17 amino acids.

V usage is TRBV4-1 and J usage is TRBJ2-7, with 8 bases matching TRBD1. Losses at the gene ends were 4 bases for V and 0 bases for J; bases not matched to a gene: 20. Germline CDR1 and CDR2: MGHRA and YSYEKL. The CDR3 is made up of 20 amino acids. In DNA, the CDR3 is TGCGCCAGCAGCCGCCAGCCCCTGGCAGGACAGGGCTCTCTCTCCTACGAGCAGTACTTC. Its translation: CASSRQPLAGQGSLSYEQYF.

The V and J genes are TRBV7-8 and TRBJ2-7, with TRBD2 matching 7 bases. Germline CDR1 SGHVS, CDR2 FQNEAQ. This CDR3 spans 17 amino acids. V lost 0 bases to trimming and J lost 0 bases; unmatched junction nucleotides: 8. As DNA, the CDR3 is TGTGCCAGCAGCTTAGCGGTGGCTAGCGGAAGCTCCTACGAGCAGTACTTC. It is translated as CASSLAVASGSSYEQYF.

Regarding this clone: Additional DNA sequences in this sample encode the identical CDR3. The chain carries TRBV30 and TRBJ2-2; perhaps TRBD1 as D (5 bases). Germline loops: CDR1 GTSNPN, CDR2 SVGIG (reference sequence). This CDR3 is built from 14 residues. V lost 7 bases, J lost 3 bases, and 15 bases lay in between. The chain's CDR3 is CASAGIRDTGELFF. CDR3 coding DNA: TGTGCCTCCGCAGGGATTCGGGACACCGGGGAGCTGTTTTTT. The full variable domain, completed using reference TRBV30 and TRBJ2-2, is SQTIHQWPATLVQPVGSPLSLECTVEGTSNPNLYWYRQAAGRGLQLLFYSVGIGQISSEVPQNLSASRPQDRQFILSSKKLLLSDSGFYLCASAGIRDTGELFFGEGSRLTVL.

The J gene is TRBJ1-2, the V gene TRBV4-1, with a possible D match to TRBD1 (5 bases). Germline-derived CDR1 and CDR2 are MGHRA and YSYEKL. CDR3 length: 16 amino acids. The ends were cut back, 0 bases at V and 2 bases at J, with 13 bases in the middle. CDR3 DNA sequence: TGCGCCAGCAGCCAAGAAGGCCGGCGGGGGAACTATGGCTACACCTTC. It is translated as CASSQEGRRGNYGYTF.

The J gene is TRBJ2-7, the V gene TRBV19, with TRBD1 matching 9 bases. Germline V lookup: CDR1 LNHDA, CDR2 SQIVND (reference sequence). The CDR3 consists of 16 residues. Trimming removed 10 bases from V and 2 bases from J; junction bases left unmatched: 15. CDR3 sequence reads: CAKYQFVRDRAYEQYF. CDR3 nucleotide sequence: TGTGCCAAGTATCAATTCGTCAGGGACAGGGCCTACGAGCAGTACTTC.

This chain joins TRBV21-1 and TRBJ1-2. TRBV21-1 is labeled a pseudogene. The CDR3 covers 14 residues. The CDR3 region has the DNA TGTGCCAGCAGCAAAGACGGCGGAAACTATGGCTACACCTTC. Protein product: CASSKDGGNYGYTF.

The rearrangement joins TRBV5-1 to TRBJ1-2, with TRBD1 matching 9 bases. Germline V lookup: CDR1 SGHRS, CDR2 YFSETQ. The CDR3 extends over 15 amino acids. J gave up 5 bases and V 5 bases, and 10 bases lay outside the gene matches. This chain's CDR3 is CASSQPGQGLYGYTF. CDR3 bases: TGCGCCAGCAGTCAGCCGGGACAGGGACTATATGGCTACACCTTC.

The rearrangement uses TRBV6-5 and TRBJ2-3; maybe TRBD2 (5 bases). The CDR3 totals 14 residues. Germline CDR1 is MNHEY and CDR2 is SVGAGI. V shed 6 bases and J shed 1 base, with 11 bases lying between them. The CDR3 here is CASRKGLRTDTQYF. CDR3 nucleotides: TGTGCCAGCAGAAAAGGACTGCGCACAGATACGCAGTATTTT.

CDR3 bases: TGCGCCAGCAGTGCTTCGGGACTAGCGGGGGGGCCGGATACGCAGTATTTT. It codes for CASSASGLAGGPDTQYF. The chain has TRBV10-2 and TRBJ2-3, with 16 bases identical to TRBD2. Germline CDR1 and CDR2: WSHSY and SAAADI. The CDR3 consists of 17 residues. With 4 bases clipped from V and 6 bases from J, the junction kept 7 bases outside the gene matches.

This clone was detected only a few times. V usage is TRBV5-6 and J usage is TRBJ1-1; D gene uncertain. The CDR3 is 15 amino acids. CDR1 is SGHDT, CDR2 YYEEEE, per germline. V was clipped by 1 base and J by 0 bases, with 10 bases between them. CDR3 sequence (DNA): TGTGCCAGCAGCTTGCGGGTAGGAGTGAACACTGAAGCTTTCTTT. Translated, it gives CASSLRVGVNTEAFF.

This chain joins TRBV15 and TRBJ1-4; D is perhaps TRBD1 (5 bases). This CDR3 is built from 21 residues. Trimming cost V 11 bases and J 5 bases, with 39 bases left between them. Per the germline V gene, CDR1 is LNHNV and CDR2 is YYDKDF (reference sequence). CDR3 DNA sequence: TGTGCCCCCGCAAAACGGGAGGTTGGATTAACAGGAAGGGTCTTGAATGAAAAACTGTTTTTT. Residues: CAPAKREVGLTGRVLNEKLFF. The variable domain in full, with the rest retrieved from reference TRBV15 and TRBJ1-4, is DAMVIQNPRYQVTQFGKPVTLSCSQTLNHNVMYWYQQKSSQAPKLLFHYYDKDFNNEADTPDNFQSRRPNTSFCFLDIRSPGLGDTAMYLCAPAKREVGLTGRVLNEKLFFGSGTQLSVL.

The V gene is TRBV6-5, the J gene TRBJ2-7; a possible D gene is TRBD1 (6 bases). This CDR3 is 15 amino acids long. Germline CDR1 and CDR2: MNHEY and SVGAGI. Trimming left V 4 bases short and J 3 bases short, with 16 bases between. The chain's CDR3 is CASSLQGEKDYEQYF. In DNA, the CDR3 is TGTGCCAGCAGTTTACAGGGAGAAAAGGACTACGAGCAGTACTTC.